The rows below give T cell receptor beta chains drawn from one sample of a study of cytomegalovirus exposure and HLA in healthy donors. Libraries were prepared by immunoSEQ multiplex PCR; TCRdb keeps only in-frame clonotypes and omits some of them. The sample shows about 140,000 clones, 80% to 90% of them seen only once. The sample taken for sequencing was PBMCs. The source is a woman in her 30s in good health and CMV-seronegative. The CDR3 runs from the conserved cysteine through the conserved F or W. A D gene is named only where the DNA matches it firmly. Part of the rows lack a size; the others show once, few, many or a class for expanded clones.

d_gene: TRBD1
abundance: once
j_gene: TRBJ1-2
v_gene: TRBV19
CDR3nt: TGTGCCAGTAGGAGGGGGCAAGGTGGCTACACCTTC
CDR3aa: CASRRGQGGYTF

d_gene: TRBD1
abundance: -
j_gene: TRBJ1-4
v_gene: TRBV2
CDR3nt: TGTGCCAGCAGATCCGGGACAGGGGAGGAAAAACTGTTTTTT
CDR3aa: CASRSGTGEEKLFF

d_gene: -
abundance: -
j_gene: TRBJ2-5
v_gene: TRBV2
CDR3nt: TGTGCCAGCAGCCCTAGCCACACTCAAGAGACCCAGTACTTC
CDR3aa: CASSPSHTQETQYF

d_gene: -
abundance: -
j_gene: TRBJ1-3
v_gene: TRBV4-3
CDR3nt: TGCGCCAGCAGCCGAATGACCCCCGGGGGGTTTGGAAACACCATATATTTT
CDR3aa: CASSRMTPGGFGNTIYF

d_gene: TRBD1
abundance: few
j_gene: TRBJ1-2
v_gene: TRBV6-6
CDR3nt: TGTGCCAGCACCGGGACAGGGTACGGCTACACCTTC
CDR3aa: CASTGTGYGYTF

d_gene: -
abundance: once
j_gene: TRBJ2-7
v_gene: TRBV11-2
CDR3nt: TGTGCCAGCAGCTCCCGGGCCGGGCAGGGGCGCTCCTACGAGCAGTACTTC
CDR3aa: CASSSRAGQGRSYEQYF

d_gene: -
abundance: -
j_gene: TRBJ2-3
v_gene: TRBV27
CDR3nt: TGTGCCAGCAGTTTTTCGGTGGACAGTCCAGATACGCAGTATTTT
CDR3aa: CASSFSVDSPDTQYF

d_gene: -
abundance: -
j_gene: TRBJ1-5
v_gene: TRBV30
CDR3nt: TGTGCCTGGAGCGCTCAGGGGATGGGCAATCAGCCCCAGCATTTT
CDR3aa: CAWSAQGMGNQPQHF

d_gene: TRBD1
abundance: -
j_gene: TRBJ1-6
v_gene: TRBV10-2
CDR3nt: TGCGCCAGCACCAGGAGACAGGGGTCTTCACCCCTCCACTTT
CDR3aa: CASTRRQGSSPLHF

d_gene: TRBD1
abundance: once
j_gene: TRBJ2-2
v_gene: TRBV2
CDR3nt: TGTGCCAGCAGTTCTCGGACAGGGAACACCGGGGAGCTGTTTTTT
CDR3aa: CASSSRTGNTGELFF

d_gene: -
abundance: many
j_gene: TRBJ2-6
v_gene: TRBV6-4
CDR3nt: TGTGCCAGCAGTGACTCGAGCTCTGGGGCCAACGTCCTGACTTTC
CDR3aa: CASSDSSSGANVLTF

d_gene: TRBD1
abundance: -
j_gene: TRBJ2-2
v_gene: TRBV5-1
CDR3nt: TGCGCCAGCAGCCCGGGACAGATGAACACCGGGGAGCTGTTTTTT
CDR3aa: CASSPGQMNTGELFF

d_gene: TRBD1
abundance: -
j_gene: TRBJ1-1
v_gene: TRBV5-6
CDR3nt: TGTGCCAGCAGCTTGGGACAGGGTTTGTTGGCTTTCTTT
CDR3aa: CASSLGQGLLAFF

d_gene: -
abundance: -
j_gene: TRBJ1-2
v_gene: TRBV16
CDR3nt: TGTGCCAGCAGCCAATCAGGGGTTAACTATGGCTACACCTTC
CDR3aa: CASSQSGVNYGYTF

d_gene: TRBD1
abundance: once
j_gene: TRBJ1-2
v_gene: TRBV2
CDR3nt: TGTGCCAGCGAACCGGGACAGGCCTTTTATGGCTACACCTTC
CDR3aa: CASEPGQAFYGYTF

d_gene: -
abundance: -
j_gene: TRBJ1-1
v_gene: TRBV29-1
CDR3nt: TGCAGCGTTGCGAGAGGGTCAGGAAACACTGAAGCTTTCTTT
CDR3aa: CSVARGSGNTEAFF

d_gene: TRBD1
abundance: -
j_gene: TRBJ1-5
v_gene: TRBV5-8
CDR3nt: TGTGCCAGCAGCCAGGCAGGGGGCAATTTGTGGAATCAGCCCCAGCATTTT
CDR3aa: CASSQAGGNLWNQPQHF

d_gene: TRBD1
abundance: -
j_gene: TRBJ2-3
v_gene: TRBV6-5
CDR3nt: TGTGCCAGCAGCCGCGGGACAGGCAACACAGATACGCAGTATTTT
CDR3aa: CASSRGTGNTDTQYF

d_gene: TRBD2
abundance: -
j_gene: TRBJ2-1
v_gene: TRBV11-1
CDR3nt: TGTGCCAGCAGCTCCACTTTAGCGGGGGGTTTGTATGAGCAGTTCTTC
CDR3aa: CASSSTLAGGLYEQFF

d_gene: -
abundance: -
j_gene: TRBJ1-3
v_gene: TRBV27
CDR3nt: TGTGCCAGCAGTTCCAGTTGGGGGGACTACTCTGGAAACACCATATATTTT
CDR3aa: CASSSSWGDYSGNTIYF

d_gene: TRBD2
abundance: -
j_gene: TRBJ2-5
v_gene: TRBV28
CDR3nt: TGTGCCAGCAGTTCCCCGAGCGGGGGGGCCAGAGAGACCCAGTACTTC
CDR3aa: CASSSPSGGARETQYF

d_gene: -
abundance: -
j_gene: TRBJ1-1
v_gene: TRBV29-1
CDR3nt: TGCAGCTCCAAATTTTCAAACACTGAAGCTTTCTTT
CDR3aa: CSSKFSNTEAFF

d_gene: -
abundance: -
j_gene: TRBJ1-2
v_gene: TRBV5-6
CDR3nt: TGTGCCAGCAACAAACAGGAGACCATCTATGGCTACACCTTC
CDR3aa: CASNKQETIYGYTF